The clone carrying this TCR beta chain was seen ten or more times. Its antigen is unidentified. The sample originates from a study of CD8 T cells in ankylosing spondylitis. Scientists made TCR beta libraries using quantitative 5'-RACE with molecular barcodes. TCRdb used MiXCR to reprocess the 5' RACE reads, holding one entry per CDR3 protein. The table shows approximately 260,000 distinct CDR3 sequences, with 18% occurring only once. The V and J ends lost 5 bases and 2 bases respectively, with 13 bases between them. The CDR3 length is 15 residues. Germline V gene lookup returns CDR1 LGHNT and CDR2 FRNRAP. Study-level findings and limits: Disease-associated clonotypes exhibited CD8+ identity and were relatively infrequent in peripheral blood. Within matched ankylosing spondylitis synovial fluid, disease-linked clones were reportedly significantly enriched. A TCR beta motif of eight highly homologous variants appeared characteristic of ankylosing spondylitis blood.

The sequence came from a male donor with ankylosing spondylitis or in good health (not recorded which). The gene calls are TRBV12-5 and TRBJ2-1; D ambiguous. Sequenced sample: blood, either unsorted or a sorted T cell fraction (not recorded which). CDR3 in amino acids: CASGPGDFPYNEQFF. In nucleotides, the CDR3 is TGTGCTAGTGGTCCGGGCGACTTCCCCTACAATGAGCAGTTCTTC.